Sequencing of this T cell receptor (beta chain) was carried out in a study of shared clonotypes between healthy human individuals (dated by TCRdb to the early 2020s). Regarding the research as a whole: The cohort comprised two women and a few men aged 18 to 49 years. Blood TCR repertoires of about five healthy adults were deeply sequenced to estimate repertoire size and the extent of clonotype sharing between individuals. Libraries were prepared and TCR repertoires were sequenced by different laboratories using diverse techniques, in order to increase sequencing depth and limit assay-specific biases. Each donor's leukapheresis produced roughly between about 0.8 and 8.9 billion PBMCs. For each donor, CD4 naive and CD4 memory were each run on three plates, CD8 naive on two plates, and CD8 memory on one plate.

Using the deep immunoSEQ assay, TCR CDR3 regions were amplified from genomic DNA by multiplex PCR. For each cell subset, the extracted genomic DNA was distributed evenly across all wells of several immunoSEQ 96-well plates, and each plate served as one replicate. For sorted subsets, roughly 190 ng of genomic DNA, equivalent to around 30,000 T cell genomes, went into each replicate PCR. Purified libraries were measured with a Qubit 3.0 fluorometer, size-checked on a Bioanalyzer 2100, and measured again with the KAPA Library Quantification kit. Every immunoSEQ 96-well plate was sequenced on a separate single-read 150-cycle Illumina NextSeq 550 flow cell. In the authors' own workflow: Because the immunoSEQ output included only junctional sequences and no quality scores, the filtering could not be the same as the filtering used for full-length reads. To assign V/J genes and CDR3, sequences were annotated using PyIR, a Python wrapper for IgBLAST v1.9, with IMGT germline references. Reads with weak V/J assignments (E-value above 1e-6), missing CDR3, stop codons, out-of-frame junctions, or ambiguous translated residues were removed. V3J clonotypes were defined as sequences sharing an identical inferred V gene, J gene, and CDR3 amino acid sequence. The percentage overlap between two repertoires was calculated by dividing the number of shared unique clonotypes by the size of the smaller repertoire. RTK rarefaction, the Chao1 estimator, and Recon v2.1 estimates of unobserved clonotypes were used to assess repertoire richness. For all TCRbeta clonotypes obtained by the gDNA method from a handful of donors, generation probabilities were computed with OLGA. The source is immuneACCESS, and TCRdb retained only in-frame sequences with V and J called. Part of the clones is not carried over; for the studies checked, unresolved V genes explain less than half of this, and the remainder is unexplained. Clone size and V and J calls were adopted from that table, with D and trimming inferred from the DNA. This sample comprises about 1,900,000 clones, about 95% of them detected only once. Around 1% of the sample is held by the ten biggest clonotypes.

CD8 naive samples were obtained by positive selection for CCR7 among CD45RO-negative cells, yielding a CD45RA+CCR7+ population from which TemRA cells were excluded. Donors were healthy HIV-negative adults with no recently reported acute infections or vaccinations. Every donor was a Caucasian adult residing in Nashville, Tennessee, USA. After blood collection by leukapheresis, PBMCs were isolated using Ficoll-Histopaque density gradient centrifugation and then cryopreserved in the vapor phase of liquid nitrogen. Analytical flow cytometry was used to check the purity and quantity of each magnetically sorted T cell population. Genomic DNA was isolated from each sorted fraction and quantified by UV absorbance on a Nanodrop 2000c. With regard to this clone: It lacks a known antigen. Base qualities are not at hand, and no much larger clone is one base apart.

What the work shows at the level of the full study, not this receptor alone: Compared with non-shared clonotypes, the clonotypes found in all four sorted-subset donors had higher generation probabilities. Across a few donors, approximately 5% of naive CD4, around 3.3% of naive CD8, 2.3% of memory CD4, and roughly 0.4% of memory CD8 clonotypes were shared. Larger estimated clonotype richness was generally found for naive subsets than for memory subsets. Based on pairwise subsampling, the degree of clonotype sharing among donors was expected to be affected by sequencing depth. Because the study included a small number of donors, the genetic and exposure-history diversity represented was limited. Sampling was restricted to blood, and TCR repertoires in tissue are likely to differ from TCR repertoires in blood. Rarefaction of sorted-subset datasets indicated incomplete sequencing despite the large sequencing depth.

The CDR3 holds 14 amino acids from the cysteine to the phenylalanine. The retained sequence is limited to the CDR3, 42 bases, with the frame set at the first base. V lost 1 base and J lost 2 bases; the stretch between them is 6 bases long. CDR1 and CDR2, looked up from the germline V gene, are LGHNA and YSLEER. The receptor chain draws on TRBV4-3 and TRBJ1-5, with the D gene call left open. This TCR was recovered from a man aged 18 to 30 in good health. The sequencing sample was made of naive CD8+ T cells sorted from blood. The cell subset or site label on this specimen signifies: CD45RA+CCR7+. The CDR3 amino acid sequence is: CASSQAWGNQPQHF. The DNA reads TGCGCCAGCAGCCAAGCCTGGGGCAATCAGCCCCAGCATTTT.